What follows is one TCR beta chain and its context. Its target is unknown. The data were obtained in a study of shared clonotypes between healthy human individuals. Germline V CDR1 and CDR2: MNHEY, SVGAGI. V was pared by 0 bases and J by 0 bases, with 10 bases between. The CDR3 loop spans 16 amino acids. Using immunoSEQ multiplex PCR, the repertoire was profiled, and TCRdb retains in-frame clones only, with some absent. The table lists 1.5 million to 2.5 million clones, just under 95% of them singletons. In the naive CD8 group, cells lacked CD45RO and were positively selected for CCR7, so terminally differentiated effector memory CD45RA+ cells were left out. Study results and limitations: Generally, naive subsets (rather than memory subsets) showed larger estimated richness.

The TCR sequence derives from a man between 18 and 35 years old in good health. The V gene is TRBV6-5, the J gene TRBJ2-3, with no clear D. The source material was naive CD8+ T cells sorted from blood. The CDR3 region has the DNA TGTGCCAGCAGTTACTCCTTCGGTACTAGCACAGATACGCAGTATTTT. Translated: CASSYSFGTSTDTQYF.